This section outlines one T cell receptor beta chain sequence together with its context. This receptor's antigen is unknown. Base qualities are not recorded, but no much larger clone differs from it by a single base. According to the study, the label for this sample's time point signals: newly diagnosed GD, antithyroid drugs for less than 3 months. RNA was extracted from PBMCs in TRIzol for both TCR sequencing and RNA sequencing. The diagnosis of Graves' disease was made according to American Thyroid Association guidelines. Patients for the study were recruited at an endocrinology department in Xi'an, China. Each patient gave roughly 10 milliliters of peripheral blood, collected in an EDTA anticoagulant tube. Ficoll Paque Plus density gradient separation was used to isolate PBMCs, and no further T cell sorting was performed. An Agilent 2100 Bioanalyzer and agarose gel were used to assess RNA quality, and a NanoDrop 2000 was used to measure RNA concentration.

The CDR3 sequence holds 12 residues, the cysteine and phenylalanine included. Only CDR3 DNA remains: 36 bases, in frame from the first base. V and J are truncated by 3 bases and 3 bases respectively, leaving an intervening sequence of 7 bases. The germline V gene supplies CDR1 SGHDT and CDR2 YYEEEE. Libraries were prepared through multiplex PCR. For sequencing, an Illumina HiSeq 4000 was employed. TCR beta libraries were built with iRepertoire HTBI primers and Arm-PCR amplification of CDR3 regions. Before sequencing, the PCR products underwent gel purification. In the source study's methods: Across samples, about 63 TRBV and approximately 15 TRBJ segments were identified and used for gene usage analysis of CDR3 amino acid clonotypes. COPE and FqMerger were used to merge filtered high-quality paired reads into contigs. BLAST was used to align contigs to IMGT TRBV, TRBD and TRBJ reference genes, with CDR3 defined following IMGT. Any clonotype with a frequency above 0.1% was counted as a highly expanded clone. Shannon entropy served as the measure of repertoire diversity, while the Gini coefficient captured V-J evenness. A clonotype was considered public if more than one individual shared it. TCRdb reprocessed the public reads (quality trimming at Q25 with fastp, clone calling with MiXCR) and kept in-frame beta chains. When rows share a CDR3 protein, they turn into one entry using the most common DNA and genes. The V and J calls shown here were made by TCRdb, not taken from the authors' results. The sample table records about 560,000 distinct CDR3 sequences; around 16% of these occur just once. The biggest ten clones account for approximately 12% of the sample.

This entry comes from a study of regulatory T cells in long-lasting Graves disease (dated by TCRdb to the early 2020s). In terms of the full investigation: In the newly diagnosed Graves' disease group, patients had been taking antithyroid drugs for less than 3 months. The study was registered as a clinical trial and conducted in China. A total of about 35 samples underwent TCR sequencing, from about 13 patients with persistent Graves' disease and 20 or so patients with newly diagnosed Graves' disease. This study used TCR sequencing and RNA sequencing of peripheral blood to compare persistent Graves' disease patients against newly diagnosed Graves' disease patients.

What the authors observed across the whole study: As a limitation, the authors acknowledged that the small sample size may reduce accuracy. Only the TCR beta chain was sequenced and analyzed. Lower TCR Shannon entropy and fewer highly expanded clones were observed in persistent Graves' disease patients than in newly diagnosed patients, which suggested clonal expansion. Persistent patients shared more public clonotypes among themselves (around 2,500) than newly diagnosed patients did (about 970). Because the primary lesion, thyroid tissue, could not be accessed, the study looked at peripheral blood alone. Preferential use of TRBV28, TRBJ1-2 and TRBJ2-5 was observed in persistent disease, whereas TRBV20-1 and TRBJ2-1 were favored in newly diagnosed disease.

A further study also used this sample, focusing on T cells in Graves' hyperthyroidism and ophthalmopathy. The second study's paper adds: Graves' hyperthyroidism was defined as stable when no progression to ophthalmopathy occurred over 18 months of follow-up. Hyperthyroidism patients were newly diagnosed, had a disease duration of under 2 months, and were aged 18 to 65 years. The study excluded patients with uncontrolled infections, other autoimmune diseases, pregnancy or lactation. Diagnoses were established on the basis of clinical symptoms, serum thyroxine and TRAb, thyroid ultrasound, and orbital computed tomography. The TCR CDR3 was subjected to a first round of RT-PCR using the HTBI primer set and the Qiagen OneStep RT-PCR kit. Most expanded thyroid clonotypes (frequency above 0.001) were also detected in blood, suggesting blood repertoires may reflect thyroid immune responses. A model built on a 13 V-J signature distinguished ophthalmopathy from stable hyperthyroidism, reaching roughly 88% sensitivity and about 81% specificity in cross-validation and 80%/75% in testing. In validation, the model predicted progression to ophthalmopathy a median of roughly six months before onset, with roughly 70% sensitivity and 72.22% specificity. To identify TCR V-J signatures that set the groups apart, the researchers used a discovery cohort of 95 to 100 patients, made up of 43 with Graves' ophthalmopathy and some 60 with stable Graves' hyperthyroidism. An independent validation cohort of around 20 hyperthyroidism patients and over 15 patients who later progressed to ophthalmopathy tested prospective prediction of ophthalmopathy. The 100 discovery patients were divided at random into training and test sets in a 7:3 ratio. In addition, the study compared T-cell repertoires in thyroid tissue and in blood from about six Graves' hyperthyroidism patients. After sampling, hyperthyroidism patients received methimazole starting at 30 mg daily, and ophthalmopathy patients received high-dose intravenous methylprednisolone. The libraries were constructed in a second round of multiplex PCR and then size-selected and purified. Sequencing of the libraries was done on an Illumina HiSeq2000 using paired-end 100 bp reads. Raw data were processed with SOAPnuke, discarding reads with adapters, uncalled bases, mean Phred below 15, or no exact constant-primer or identifier match. COPE v1.2.5 was used to merge the high-quality paired reads, and each unique nucleotide sequence was defined as a clonotype. Clonotypes were aligned to IMGT TRBV, TRBD and TRBJ reference segments using MiTCR v1.1. The analysis included only V-J combinations with a frequency above 0.0001, which together covered around 99% of the repertoires. A TCS score was defined as the ratio of F50 (clonal expansion) to E x V (chaos), with BLOSUM62-based TCRdist applied between CDR3 peptides within each V-J. Welch's t-statistics and random forest reduced 450 to 600 V-J features to 13, which were used in a naive Bayes classifier (R e1071). Sample size was not statistically predetermined, and investigators were not blinded to group allocation. According to the paper, TCR Vbeta CDR3 sequencing was carried out on over 130 peripheral blood samples, which came from around 43 ophthalmopathy, some 73 hyperthyroidism and roughly 17 progressor patients.

The sequence joins TRBV5-6 to TRBJ2-7; no D gene is confidently identified. The material was peripheral blood mononuclear cells (PBMCs), obtained at new diagnosis, from a patient treated with antithyroid drugs. The clonotype originates from a man aged 18 to 30 with Graves disease. Donor details come from another sample of the same person, matched by shared clones. The CDR3 reads as follows: CASSSFGYEQYF. In nucleotide form, the sequence is TGTGCCAGCAGCTCCTTCGGCTACGAGCAGTACTTC.